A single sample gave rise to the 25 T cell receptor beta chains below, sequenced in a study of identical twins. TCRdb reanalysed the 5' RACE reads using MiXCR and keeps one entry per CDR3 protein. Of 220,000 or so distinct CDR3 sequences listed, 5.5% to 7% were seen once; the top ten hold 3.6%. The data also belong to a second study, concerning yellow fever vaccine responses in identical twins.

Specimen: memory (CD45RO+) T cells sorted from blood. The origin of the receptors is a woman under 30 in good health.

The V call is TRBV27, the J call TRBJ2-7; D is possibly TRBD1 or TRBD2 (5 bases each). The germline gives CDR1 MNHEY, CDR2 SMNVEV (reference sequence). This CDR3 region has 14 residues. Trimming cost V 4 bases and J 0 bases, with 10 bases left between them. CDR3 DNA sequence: TGTGCCAGCAGTTATAAGGGGAGCTCCTACGAGCAGTACTTC. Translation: CASSYKGSSYEQYF.

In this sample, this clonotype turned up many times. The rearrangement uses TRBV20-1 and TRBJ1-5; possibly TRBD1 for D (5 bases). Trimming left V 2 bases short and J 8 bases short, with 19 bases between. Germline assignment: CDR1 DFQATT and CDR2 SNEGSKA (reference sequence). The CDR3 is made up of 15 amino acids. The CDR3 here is CSARSLQAGPEPQHF. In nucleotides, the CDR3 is TGCAGTGCTAGAAGCTTGCAGGCAGGGCCGGAGCCCCAGCATTTT.

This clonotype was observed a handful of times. The CDR3 loop reads CATSYPSGREADTQYF. Written as DNA, the CDR3 is TGTGCCACCAGTTACCCTAGCGGGAGAGAGGCAGATACGCAGTATTTT. The genes are TRBV24-1 and TRBJ2-3, with 10 bases matching TRBD2. The V gene's germline CDR1 is KGHDR and CDR2 SFDVKD. Unmatched junction bases numbered 9, after V lost 6 bases and J lost 4 bases. There are 16 residues in the CDR3.

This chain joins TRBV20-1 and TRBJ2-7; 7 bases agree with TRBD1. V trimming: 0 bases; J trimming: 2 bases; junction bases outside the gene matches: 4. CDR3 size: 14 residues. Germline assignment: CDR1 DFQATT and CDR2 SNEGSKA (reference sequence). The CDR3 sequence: CSARDAGGAYEQYF. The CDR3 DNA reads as TGCAGTGCTAGAGACGCAGGGGGAGCCTACGAGCAGTACTTC.

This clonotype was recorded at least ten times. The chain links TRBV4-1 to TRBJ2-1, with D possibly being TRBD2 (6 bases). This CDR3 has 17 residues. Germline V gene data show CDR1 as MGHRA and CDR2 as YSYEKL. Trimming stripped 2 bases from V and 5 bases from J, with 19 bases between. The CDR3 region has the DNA TGCGCCAGCAGCCAATTAGACATGGGACTCGGGAACAATGAGCAGTTCTTC. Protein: CASSQLDMGLGNNEQFF.

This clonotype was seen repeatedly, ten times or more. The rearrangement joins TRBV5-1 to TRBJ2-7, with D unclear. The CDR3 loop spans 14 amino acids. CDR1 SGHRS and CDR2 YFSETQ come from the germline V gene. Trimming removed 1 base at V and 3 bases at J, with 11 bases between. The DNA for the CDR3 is TGCGCCAGCAGCTTGCCCTCGGGCGTCTACGAGCAGTACTTC. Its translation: CASSLPSGVYEQYF.

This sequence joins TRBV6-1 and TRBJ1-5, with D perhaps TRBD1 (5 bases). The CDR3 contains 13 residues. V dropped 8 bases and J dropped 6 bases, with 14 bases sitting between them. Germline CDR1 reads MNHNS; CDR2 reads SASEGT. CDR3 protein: CASGDREGQPQHF. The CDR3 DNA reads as TGTGCCAGCGGGGACCGGGAGGGTCAGCCCCAGCATTTT.

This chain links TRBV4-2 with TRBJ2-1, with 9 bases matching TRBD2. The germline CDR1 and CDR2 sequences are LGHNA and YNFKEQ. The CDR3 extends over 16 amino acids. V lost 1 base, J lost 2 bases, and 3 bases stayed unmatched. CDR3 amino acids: CASSQVKRGAYNEQFF. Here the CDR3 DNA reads TGTGCCAGCAGCCAAGTAAAGCGGGGGGCCTACAATGAGCAGTTCTTC.

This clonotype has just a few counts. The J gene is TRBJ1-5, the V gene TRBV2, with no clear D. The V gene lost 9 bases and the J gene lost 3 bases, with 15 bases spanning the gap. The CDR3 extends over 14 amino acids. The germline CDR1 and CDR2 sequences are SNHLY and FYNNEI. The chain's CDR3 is CASSTQELNQPQHF. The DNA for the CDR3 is TGTGCCAGTTCGACGCAGGAACTCAATCAGCCCCAGCATTTT.

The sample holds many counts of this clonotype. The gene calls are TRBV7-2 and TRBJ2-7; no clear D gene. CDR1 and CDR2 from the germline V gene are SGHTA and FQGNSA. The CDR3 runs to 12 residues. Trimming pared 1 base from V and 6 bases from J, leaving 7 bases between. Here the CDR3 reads CASSLGWAEQYF. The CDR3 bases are TGTGCCAGCAGCTTAGGATGGGCCGAGCAGTACTTC.

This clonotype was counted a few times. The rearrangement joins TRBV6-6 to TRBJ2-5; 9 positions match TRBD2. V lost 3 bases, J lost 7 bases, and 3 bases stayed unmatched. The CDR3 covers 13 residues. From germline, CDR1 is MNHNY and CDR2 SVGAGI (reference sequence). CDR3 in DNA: TGTGCCAGCAGTTATGAACTAGCGGGGACCCAGTACTTC. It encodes CASSYELAGTQYF.

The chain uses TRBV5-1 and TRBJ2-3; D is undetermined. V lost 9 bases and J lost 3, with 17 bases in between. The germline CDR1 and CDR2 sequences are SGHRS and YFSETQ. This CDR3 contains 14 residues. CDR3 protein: CATSLGAWTDTQYF. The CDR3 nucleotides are TGCGCCACCTCCCTCGGAGCTTGGACAGATACGCAGTATTTT.

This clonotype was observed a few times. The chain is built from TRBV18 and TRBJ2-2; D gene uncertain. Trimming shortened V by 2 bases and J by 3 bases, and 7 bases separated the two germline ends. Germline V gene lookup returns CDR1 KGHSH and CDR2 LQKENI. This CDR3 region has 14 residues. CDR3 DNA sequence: TGTGCCAGCTCACCAAGCCTGGACACCGGGGAGCTGTTTTTT. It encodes CASSPSLDTGELFF.

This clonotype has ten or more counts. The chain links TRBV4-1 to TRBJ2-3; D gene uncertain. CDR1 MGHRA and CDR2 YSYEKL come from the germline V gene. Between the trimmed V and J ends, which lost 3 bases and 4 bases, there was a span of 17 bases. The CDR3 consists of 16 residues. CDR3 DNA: TGCGCCAGCAGCCAGTTGGATATGGGGATGGCAGATACGCAGTATTTT. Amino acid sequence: CASSQLDMGMADTQYF.

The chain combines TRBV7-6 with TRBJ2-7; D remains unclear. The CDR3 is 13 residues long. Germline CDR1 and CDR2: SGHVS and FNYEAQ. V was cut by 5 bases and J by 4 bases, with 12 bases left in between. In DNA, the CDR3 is TGTGCCAGCAGCCCGAACTTGGGGTACGAGCAGTACTTC. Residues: CASSPNLGYEQYF.

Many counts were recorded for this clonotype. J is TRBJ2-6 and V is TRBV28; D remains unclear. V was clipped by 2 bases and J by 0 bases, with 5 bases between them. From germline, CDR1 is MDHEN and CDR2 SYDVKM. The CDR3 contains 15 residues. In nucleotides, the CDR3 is TGTGCCAGCAGTTTACCGGCCTCTGGGGCCAACGTCCTGACTTTC. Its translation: CASSLPASGANVLTF.

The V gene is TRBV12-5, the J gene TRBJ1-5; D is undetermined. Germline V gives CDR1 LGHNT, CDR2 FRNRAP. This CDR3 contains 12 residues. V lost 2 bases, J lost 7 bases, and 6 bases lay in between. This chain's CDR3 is CASGLMAQPQHF. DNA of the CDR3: TGTGCTAGTGGTTTGATGGCGCAGCCCCAGCATTTT. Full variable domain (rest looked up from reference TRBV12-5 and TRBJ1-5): DARVTQTPRHKVTEMGQEVTMRCQPILGHNTVFWYRQTMMQGLELLAYFRNRAPLDDSGMPKDRFSAEMPDATLATLKIQPSEPRDSAVYFCASGLMAQPQHFGDGTRLSIL.

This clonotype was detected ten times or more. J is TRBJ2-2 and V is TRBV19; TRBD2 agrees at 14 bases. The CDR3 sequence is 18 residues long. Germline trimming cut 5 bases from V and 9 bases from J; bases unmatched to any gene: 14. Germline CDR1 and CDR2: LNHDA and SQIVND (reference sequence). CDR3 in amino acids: CASSATSGGAWSSRELFF. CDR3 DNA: TGTGCCAGTAGTGCGACTAGCGGGGGGGCCTGGTCATCGAGGGAGCTGTTTTTT.

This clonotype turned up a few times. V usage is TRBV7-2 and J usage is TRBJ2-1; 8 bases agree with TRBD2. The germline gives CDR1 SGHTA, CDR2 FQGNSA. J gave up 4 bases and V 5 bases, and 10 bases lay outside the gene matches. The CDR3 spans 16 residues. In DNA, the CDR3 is TGTGCCAGCAGCCCGGGGGGGGGAGGAGGGTACAATGAGCAGTTCTTC. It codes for CASSPGGGGGYNEQFF.

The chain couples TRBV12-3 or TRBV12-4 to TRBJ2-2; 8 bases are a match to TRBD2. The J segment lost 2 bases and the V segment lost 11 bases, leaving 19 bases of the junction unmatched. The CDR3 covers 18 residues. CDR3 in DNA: TGTGCCTGCTGTTTAGCGCCGTTAGCGGGGCTTAACACCGGGGAGCTGTTTTTT. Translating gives CACCLAPLAGLNTGELFF.

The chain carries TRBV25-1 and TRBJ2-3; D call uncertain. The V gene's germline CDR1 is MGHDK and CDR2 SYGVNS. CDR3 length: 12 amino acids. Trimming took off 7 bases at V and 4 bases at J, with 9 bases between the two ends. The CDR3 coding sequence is TGTGCCAGCACTGCCCAAGCAGATACGCAGTATTTT. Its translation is CASTAQADTQYF.

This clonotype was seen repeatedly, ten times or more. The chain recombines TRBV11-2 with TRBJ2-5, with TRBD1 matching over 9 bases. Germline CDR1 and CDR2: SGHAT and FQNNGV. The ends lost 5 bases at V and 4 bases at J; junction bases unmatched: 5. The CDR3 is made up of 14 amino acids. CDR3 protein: CASSRLQGAETQYF. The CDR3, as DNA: TGTGCCAGCAGCAGACTACAGGGGGCAGAGACCCAGTACTTC.

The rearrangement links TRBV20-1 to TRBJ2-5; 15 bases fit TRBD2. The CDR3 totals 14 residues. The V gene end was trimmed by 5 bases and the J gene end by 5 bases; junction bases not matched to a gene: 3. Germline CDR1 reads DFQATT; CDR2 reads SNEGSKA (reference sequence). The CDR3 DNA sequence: TGCAGTGCTCGGACTAGCGGGGGGGCGGAGACCCAGTACTTC. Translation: CSARTSGGAETQYF.

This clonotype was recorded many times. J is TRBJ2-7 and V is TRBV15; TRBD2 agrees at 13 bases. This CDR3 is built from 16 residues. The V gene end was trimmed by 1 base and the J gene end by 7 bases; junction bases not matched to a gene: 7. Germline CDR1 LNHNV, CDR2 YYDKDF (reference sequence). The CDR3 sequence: CATSRGGLAGAWEQYF. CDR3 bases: TGTGCCACCAGCAGAGGAGGACTAGCGGGAGCGTGGGAGCAGTACTTC. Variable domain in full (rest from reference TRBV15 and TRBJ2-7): DAMVIQNPRYQVTQFGKPVTLSCSQTLNHNVMYWYQQKSSQAPKLLFHYYDKDFNNEADTPDNFQSRRPNTSFCFLDIRSPGLGDTAMYLCATSRGGLAGAWEQYFGPGTRLTVT.

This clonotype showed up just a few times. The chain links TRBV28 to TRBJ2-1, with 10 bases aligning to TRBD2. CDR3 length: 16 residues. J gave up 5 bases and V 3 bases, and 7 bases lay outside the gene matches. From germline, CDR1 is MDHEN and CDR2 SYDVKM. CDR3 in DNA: TGTGCCAGCAGTTTGGGGCTAGCGGGGGCCGACAATGAGCAGTTCTTC. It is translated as CASSLGLAGADNEQFF.